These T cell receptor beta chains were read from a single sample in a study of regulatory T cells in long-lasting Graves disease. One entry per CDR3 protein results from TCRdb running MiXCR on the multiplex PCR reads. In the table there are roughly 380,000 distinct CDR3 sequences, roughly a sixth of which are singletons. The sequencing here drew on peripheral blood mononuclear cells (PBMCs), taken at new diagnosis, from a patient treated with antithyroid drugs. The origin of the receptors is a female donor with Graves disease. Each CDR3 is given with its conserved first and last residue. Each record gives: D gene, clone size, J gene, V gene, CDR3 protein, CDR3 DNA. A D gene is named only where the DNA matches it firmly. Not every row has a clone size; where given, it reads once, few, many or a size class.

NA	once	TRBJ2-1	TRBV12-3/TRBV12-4	CASSLGLLGDEQFF	TGTGCCAGCAGTTTAGGACTCCTGGGGGATGAGCAGTTCTTC
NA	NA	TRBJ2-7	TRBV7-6	CASSLAWKRASRDAYEQYF	TGTGCCAGCAGCTTAGCTTGGAAGCGGGCTAGCAGGGACGCCTACGAGCAGTACTTC
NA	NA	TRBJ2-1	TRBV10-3	CAISDTQGGEQFF	TGTGCCATCAGCGATACACAGGGAGGAGAGCAGTTCTTC
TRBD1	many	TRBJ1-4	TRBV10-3	CAIRRDRGTNEKLFF	TGTGCCATCAGGAGGGACAGGGGGACTAATGAAAAACTGTTTTTT
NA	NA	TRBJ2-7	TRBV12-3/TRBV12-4	CASSLGVNSYEQYF	TGTGCCAGCAGTTTAGGGGTCAACTCCTACGAGCAGTACTTC
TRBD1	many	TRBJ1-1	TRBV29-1	CSVAGGLDTEAFF	TGCAGCGTAGCAGGGGGCTTAGACACTGAAGCTTTCTTT
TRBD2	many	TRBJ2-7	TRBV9	CASSPGLAANRYF	TGTGCCAGCAGCCCGGGACTAGCGGCAAATCGGTACTTC
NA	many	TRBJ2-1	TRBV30	CAWSTKIIYNEQFF	TGTGCCTGGAGTACGAAGATTATCTACAATGAGCAGTTCTTC
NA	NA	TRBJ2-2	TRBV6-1	CASRSGQGITGELFF	TGTGCCAGCAGGAGTGGGCAGGGGATCACCGGGGAGCTGTTTTTT
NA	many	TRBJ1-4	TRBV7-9	CASSRRATSPNEKLFF	TGTGCCAGCAGCCGCAGAGCCACGAGCCCTAATGAAAAACTGTTTTTT
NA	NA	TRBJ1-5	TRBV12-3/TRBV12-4	CASSFRGGAGNQPQHF	TGTGCCAGCAGTTTCAGAGGGGGAGCTGGTAATCAGCCCCAGCATTTT
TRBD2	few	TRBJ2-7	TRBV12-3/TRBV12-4	CASSFAREGSEQYF	TGTGCCAGCAGTTTTGCCAGGGAGGGGAGCGAGCAGTACTTC
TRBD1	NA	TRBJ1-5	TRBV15	CATSRGTGLNQPQHF	TGTGCCACCAGCAGAGGGACAGGCCTCAATCAGCCCCAGCATTTT
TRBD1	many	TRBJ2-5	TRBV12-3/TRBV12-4	CASSSGTGLETQYF	TGTGCCAGCAGCTCCGGGACAGGCTTAGAGACCCAGTACTTC
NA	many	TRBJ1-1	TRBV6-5	CASSYRGGVNTEAFF	TGTGCCAGCAGTTACAGGGGCGGGGTGAACACTGAAGCTTTCTTT
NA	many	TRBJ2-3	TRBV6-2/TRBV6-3	CASSSGGASTDTQYF	TGTGCCAGCAGTTCCGGCGGGGCTAGCACAGATACGCAGTATTTT
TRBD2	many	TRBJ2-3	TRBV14	CASSQVLGLAATDTQYF	TGTGCCAGCAGCCAAGTTCTTGGACTAGCGGCGACAGATACGCAGTATTTT
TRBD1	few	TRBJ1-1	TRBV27	CASNPGTGPRTEAFF	TGTGCCAGCAACCCTGGGACAGGACCTCGCACTGAAGCTTTCTTT
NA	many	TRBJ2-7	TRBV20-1	CSASIEQYF	TGCAGTGCTAGTATCGAGCAGTACTTC
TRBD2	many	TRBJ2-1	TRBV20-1	CSAQDSRLAGGPYDEQFF	TGCAGTGCCCAGGACAGCCGACTAGCGGGGGGGCCTTATGATGAGCAGTTCTTC
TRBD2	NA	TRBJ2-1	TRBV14	CASSQPLGRESGLWNEQFF	TGTGCCAGCAGCCAACCTCTGGGGCGGGAGTCCGGCCTTTGGAATGAGCAGTTCTTC
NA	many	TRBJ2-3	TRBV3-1	CASTKGGIEDTQYF	TGTGCCAGCACTAAGGGTGGGATTGAGGATACGCAGTATTTT
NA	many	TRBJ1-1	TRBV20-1	CSARALVNTEAFF	TGCAGTGCTAGAGCGCTGGTGAACACTGAAGCTTTCTTT
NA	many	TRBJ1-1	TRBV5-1	CASSFSGSNTEAFF	TGTGCCAGCAGCTTCTCAGGGTCGAACACTGAAGCTTTCTTT
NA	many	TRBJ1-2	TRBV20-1	CSARPQGRNYGYTF	TGCAGTGCTAGACCCCAGGGTCGTAACTATGGCTACACCTTC
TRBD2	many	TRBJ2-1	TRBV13	CASSLGSGESSYNEQFF	TGTGCCAGCAGCCTCGGTAGCGGGGAGAGCTCCTACAATGAGCAGTTCTTC
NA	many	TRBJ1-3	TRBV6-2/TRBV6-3	CASSYWASGDTIYF	TGTGCCAGCAGTTACTGGGCCTCAGGGGACACCATATATTTT
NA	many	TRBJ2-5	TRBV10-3	CAISVEEQETQYF	TGTGCCATCAGTGTCGAGGAACAAGAGACCCAGTACTTC
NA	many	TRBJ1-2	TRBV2	CASRDPASYNYGYTF	TGTGCCAGCCGGGACCCCGCCTCGTATAACTATGGCTACACCTTC
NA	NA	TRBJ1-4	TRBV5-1	CARRRGGRIPNEKLFF	TGCGCCAGGCGCCGGGGGGGGCGCATACCTAATGAAAAACTGTTTTTT
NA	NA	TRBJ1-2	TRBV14	CASSQDARAGRYYGYTF	TGTGCCAGCAGCCAAGATGCGAGAGCCGGGAGATATTATGGCTACACCTTC
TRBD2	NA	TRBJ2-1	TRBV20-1	CSARVRGAVIGNEQFF	TGCAGTGCACGAGTGCGGGGGGCGGTGATCGGCAATGAGCAGTTCTTC
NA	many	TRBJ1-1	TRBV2	CASNREYTEAFF	TGTGCCAGCAACAGGGAGTACACTGAAGCTTTCTTT
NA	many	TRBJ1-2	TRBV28	CASSLVGGTNYGYTF	TGTGCCAGCAGTTTAGTAGGGGGTACTAACTATGGCTACACCTTC
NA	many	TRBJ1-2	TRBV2	CASSAEGRRIYGYTF	TGTGCCAGCAGTGCTGAAGGACGGAGAATCTATGGCTACACCTTC
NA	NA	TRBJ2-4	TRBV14	CASSQDTAPLAKNIQYF	TGTGCCAGCAGCCAAGATACAGCGCCTCTAGCCAAAAACATTCAGTACTTC
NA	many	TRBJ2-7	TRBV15	CATSRAQGSSYEQYF	TGTGCCACCAGCAGAGCTCAGGGGAGCTCCTACGAGCAGTACTTC
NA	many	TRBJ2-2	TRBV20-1	CSARDTRSNTGELFF	TGCAGTGCTAGAGATACCAGATCAAACACCGGGGAGCTGTTTTTT
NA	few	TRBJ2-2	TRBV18	CASSPRQDTSGELFF	TGTGCCAGCTCACCAAGGCAGGACACCAGCGGGGAGCTGTTTTTT
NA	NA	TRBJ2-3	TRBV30	CAWIRWGHTDTQYF	TGTGCCTGGATCCGGTGGGGCCACACAGATACGCAGTATTTT
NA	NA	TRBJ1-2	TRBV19	CASRLPGAYGYTF	TGTGCCAGTCGGTTGCCGGGGGCGTATGGCTACACCTTC
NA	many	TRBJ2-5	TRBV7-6	CASSPPAQETQYF	TGTGCCAGCAGCCCTCCCGCCCAAGAGACCCAGTACTTC
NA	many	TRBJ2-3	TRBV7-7	CASSPTASTTDTQYF	TGTGCTAGCAGCCCCACAGCCTCTACCACAGATACGCAGTATTTT
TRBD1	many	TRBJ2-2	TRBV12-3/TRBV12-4	CASSRDRVLFGELFF	TGTGCCAGCAGCCGGGACAGGGTCTTATTCGGGGAGCTGTTTTTT
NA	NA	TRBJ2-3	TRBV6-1	CASEVTDTQYF	TGTGCCAGCGAAGTTACAGATACGCAGTATTTT
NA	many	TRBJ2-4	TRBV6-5	CASSSTYRDLAKNIQYF	TGTGCCAGCAGTTCAACCTACCGGGACCTAGCCAAAAACATTCAGTACTTC
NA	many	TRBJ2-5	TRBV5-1	CASARAREETQYF	TGCGCCAGCGCCAGGGCCAGGGAAGAGACCCAGTACTTC
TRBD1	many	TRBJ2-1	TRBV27	CASSTRDRGGDEQFF	TGTGCCAGCAGTACAAGGGACAGGGGAGGGGATGAGCAGTTCTTC